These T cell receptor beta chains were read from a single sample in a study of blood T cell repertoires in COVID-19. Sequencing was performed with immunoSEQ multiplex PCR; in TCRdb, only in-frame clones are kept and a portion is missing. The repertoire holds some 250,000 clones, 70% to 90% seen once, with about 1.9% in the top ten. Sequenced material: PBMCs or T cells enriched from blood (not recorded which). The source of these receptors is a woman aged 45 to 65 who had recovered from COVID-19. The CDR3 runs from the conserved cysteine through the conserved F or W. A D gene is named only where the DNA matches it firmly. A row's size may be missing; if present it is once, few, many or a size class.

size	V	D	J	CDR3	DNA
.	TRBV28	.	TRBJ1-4	CASSGGGGRVAEKLFF	TGTGCCAGCAGTGGGGGCGGGGGGCGAGTCGCTGAAAAACTGTTTTTT
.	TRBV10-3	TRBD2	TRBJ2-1	CAISESATSRGFREQFF	TGTGCCATCAGTGAGTCAGCGACTAGCCGGGGATTCAGGGAGCAGTTCTTC
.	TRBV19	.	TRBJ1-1	CASSIIGAGANTEAFF	TGTGCCAGTAGTATAATCGGGGCAGGGGCGAACACTGAAGCTTTCTTT
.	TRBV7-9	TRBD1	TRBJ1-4	CASSGQGNEKLFF	TGTGCCAGCAGCGGACAGGGGAATGAAAAACTGTTTTTT
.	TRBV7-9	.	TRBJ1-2	CASSLIRGYGYTF	TGTGCCAGCAGCTTAATCAGGGGCTATGGCTACACCTTC
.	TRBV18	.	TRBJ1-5	CASSPLARGNQPQHF	TGTGCCAGCTCACCACTAGCCAGGGGCAATCAGCCCCAGCATTTT
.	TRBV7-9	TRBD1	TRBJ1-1	CASMGFRQGPFTEAFF	TGTGCCAGCATGGGGTTCCGACAGGGCCCCTTCACTGAAGCTTTCTTT
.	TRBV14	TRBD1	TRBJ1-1	CASSQEGVGRGPITEAFF	TGTGCCAGCAGCCAAGAAGGGGTCGGCAGGGGGCCGATCACTGAAGCTTTCTTT
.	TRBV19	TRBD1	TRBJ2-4	CASKRTGGNIQYF	TGTGCCAGTAAGCGGACAGGGGGAAACATTCAGTACTTC
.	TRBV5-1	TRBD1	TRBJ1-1	CASSRQGMNTEAFF	TGCGCCAGCAGCCGACAGGGAATGAACACTGAAGCTTTCTTT
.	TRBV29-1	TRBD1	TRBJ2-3	CSVGQGAGDTQYF	TGCAGCGTTGGACAGGGGGCTGGAGATACGCAGTATTTT
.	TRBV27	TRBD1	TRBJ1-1	CASSPPTGANTEAFF	TGTGCCAGCAGTCCGCCGACAGGGGCGAACACTGAAGCTTTCTTT
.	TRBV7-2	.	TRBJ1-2	CASSLPGGNYGYTF	TGTGCCAGCAGCTTGCCGGGGGGGAACTATGGCTACACCTTC
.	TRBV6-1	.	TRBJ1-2	CASSDTSYGYTF	TGTGCCAGCAGTGACACTAGCTATGGCTACACCTTC
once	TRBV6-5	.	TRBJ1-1	CASRLEGTTEAFF	TGTGCCAGCCGCTTGGAGGGGACCACTGAAGCTTTCTTT
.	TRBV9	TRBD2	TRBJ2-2	CASSVSPSGSTGELFF	TGTGCCAGCAGCGTATCTCCTAGCGGGAGTACCGGGGAGCTGTTTTTT
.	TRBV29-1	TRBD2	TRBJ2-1	CSARGLAGGPMDEQFF	TGCAGCGCCCGAGGACTAGCGGGAGGGCCTATGGATGAGCAGTTCTTC
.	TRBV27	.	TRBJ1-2	CASSSQGYGYTF	TGTGCCAGCAGTTCACAGGGTTATGGCTACACCTTC
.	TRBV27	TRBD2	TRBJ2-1	CASSLAGVSYNEQFF	TGTGCCAGCAGTTTAGCGGGAGTATCCTACAATGAGCAGTTCTTC
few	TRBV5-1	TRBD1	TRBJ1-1	CASTSTGATEAFF	TGCGCCAGCACATCGACAGGGGCCACTGAAGCTTTCTTT
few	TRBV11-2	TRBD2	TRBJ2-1	CASSLEGEGYNEQFF	TGTGCCAGCAGCTTAGAGGGGGAGGGCTACAATGAGCAGTTCTTC
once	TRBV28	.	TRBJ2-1	CASKEGPAPNQFF	TGTGCCAGCAAAGAGGGCCCAGCCCCAAACCAGTTCTTC
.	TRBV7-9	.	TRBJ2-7	CASRGRDSYEQYF	TGTGCCAGCAGGGGCAGGGACTCCTACGAGCAGTACTTC
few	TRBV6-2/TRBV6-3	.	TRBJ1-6	CASSTGTVYNSPLHF	TGTGCCAGCAGTACAGGGACGGTCTATAATTCACCCCTCCACTTT
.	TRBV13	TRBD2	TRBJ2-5	CASSLTSGQETQYF	TGTGCCAGCAGCTTGACTAGCGGGCAAGAGACCCAGTACTTC
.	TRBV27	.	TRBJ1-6	CASSLTQGGSYNSPLHF	TGTGCCAGCAGTTTAACACAGGGCGGCTCCTATAATTCACCCCTCCACTTT
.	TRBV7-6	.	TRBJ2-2	CASSSGQTNTGELFF	TGTGCCAGCAGTTCTGGACAGACGAACACCGGGGAGCTGTTTTTT
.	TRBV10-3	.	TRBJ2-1	CAIRSPGNTYNEQFF	TGTGCCATCAGGAGCCCAGGAAACACCTACAATGAGCAGTTCTTC
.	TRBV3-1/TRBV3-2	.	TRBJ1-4	CASSQTATNEKLFF	TGTGCCAGCAGCCAAACTGCAACTAATGAAAAACTGTTTTTT
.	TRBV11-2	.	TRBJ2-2	CASSLQGTNTGELFF	TGTGCCAGCAGCTTACAGGGGACGAACACCGGGGAGCTGTTTTTT
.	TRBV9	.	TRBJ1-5	CASSPKGGNQPQHF	TGTGCCAGCAGCCCGAAAGGAGGCAATCAGCCCCAGCATTTT
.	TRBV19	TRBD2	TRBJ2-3	CASSMGLAGGPLLDTQYF	TGTGCCAGTAGTATGGGACTAGCGGGAGGCCCATTACTGGATACGCAGTATTTT
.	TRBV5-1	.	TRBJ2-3	CASSFGTLTDTQYF	TGCGCCAGCAGCTTCGGGACACTAACAGATACGCAGTATTTT
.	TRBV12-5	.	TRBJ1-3	CASGLSGAGNTIYF	TGTGCTAGTGGTTTGTCAGGGGCTGGAAACACCATATATTTT
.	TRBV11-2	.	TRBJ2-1	CASSLVIGVSYNEQFF	TGTGCCAGCAGCTTAGTTATTGGAGTTTCCTACAATGAGCAGTTCTTC
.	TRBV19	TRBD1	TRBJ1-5	CASSFLRQGVAAQHF	TGTGCCAGTAGTTTCCTCCGACAGGGGGTAGCTGCCCAGCATTTT
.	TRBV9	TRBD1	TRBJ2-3	CASSAGQGETDTQYF	TGTGCCAGCAGCGCGGGACAGGGGGAGACAGATACGCAGTATTTT
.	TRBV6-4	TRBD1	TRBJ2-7	CASSDLTGGSRNHSYEQYF	TGTGCCAGCAGTGACTTGACAGGGGGCAGTAGAAATCACTCCTACGAGCAGTACTTC
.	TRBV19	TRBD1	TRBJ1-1	CASSPLGQRAEAFF	TGTGCCAGTAGTCCCCTGGGACAGAGGGCTGAAGCTTTCTTT
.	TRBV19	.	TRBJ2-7	CASSYWVGGTYEQYF	TGTGCCAGTAGTTATTGGGTGGGGGGAACCTACGAGCAGTACTTC
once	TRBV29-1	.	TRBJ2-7	CSVLDVDRPYEQYF	TGCAGCGTCCTGGATGTTGACAGGCCCTACGAGCAGTACTTC
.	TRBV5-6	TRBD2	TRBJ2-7	CASSSLLTSGGYEQYF	TGTGCCAGCAGCTCCCTCCTGACTAGCGGGGGGTACGAGCAGTACTTC
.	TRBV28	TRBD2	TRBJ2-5	CASRTGGGNLPGETQYF	TGTGCCAGCAGAACGGGAGGGGGGAACCTCCCTGGGGAGACCCAGTACTTC
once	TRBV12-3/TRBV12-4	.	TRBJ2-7	CASSLSGNYEQYF	TGTGCCAGCAGTTTAAGCGGAAACTACGAGCAGTACTTC
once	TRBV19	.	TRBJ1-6	CASSPRIWGALHF	TGTGCCAGTAGCCCCCGGATTTGGGGCGCCCTCCACTTT
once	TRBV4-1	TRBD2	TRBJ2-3	CASSQGALADTDTQYF	TGCGCCAGCAGCCAAGGAGCACTAGCGGACACAGATACGCAGTATTTT
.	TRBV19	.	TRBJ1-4	CASTLGGAGEKLFF	TGTGCCAGTACCCTAGGAGGGGCTGGGGAAAAACTGTTTTTT
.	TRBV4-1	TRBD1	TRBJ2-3	CASSPGQGGSSTDTQYF	TGCGCCAGCAGCCCGGGACAGGGAGGATCTAGCACAGATACGCAGTATTTT
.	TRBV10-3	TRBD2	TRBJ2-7	CAISTSGSIYEQYF	TGTGCCATCAGTACTAGCGGGAGCATCTACGAGCAGTACTTC
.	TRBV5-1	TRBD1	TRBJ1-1	CASSGPGTGVRRAFF	TGCGCCAGCAGCGGACCCGGGACAGGGGTACGGAGAGCTTTCTTT
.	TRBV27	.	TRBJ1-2	CASSLSQGTRGYTF	TGTGCCAGCAGTTTATCGCAGGGAACCCGCGGCTACACCTTC
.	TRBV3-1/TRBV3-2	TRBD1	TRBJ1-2	CASSRQGSGGYTF	TGTGCCAGCAGCCGACAGGGGTCGGGTGGCTACACCTTC